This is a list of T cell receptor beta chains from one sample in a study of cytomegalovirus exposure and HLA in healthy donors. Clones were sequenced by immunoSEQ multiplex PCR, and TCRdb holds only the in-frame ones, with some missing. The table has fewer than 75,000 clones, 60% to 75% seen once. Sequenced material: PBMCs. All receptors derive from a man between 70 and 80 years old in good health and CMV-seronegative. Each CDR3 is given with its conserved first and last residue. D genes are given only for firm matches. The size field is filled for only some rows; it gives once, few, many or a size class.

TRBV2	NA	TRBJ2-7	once	CAGSKRDILGEQYF	TGTGCCGGATCAAAAAGGGACATCTTGGGCGAGCAGTACTTC
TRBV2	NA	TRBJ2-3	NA	CASSEARISGNTDTQYF	TGTGCCAGCAGTGAAGCGAGGATATCAGGGAACACAGATACGCAGTATTTT
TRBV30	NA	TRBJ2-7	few	CAWSVRGYEQYF	TGTGCCTGGAGTGTACGGGGCTACGAGCAGTACTTC
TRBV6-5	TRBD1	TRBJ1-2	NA	CASNPTGDYGYTF	TGTGCCAGCAACCCGACAGGGGACTATGGCTACACCTTC
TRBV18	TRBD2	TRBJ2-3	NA	CASSPRTSGGSDTQYF	TGTGCCAGCTCACCACGGACTAGCGGGGGGTCTGATACGCAGTATTTT
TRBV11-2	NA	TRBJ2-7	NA	CASSLGSGGPYEQYF	TGTGCCAGCAGCTTAGGGTCGGGGGGCCCCTACGAGCAGTACTTC
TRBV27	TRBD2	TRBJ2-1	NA	CASTYSGRGNEQFF	TGTGCCAGCACATATAGCGGGAGAGGGAATGAGCAGTTCTTC
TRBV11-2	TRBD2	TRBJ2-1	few	CASSLELRGGGYNEQFF	TGTGCCAGCAGCTTAGAACTCCGGGGGGGCGGATACAATGAGCAGTTCTTC
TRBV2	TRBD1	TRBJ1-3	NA	CASRRQGRSGNTIYF	TGTGCCAGCAGACGACAGGGACGCTCTGGAAACACCATATATTTT
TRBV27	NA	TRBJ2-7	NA	CASSWAGATYEQYF	TGTGCCAGCAGTTGGGCAGGGGCAACCTACGAGCAGTACTTC
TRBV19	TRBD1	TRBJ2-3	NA	CASSTLDRAQDTQYF	TGTGCCAGTAGTACTCTGGACAGGGCTCAAGATACGCAGTATTTT
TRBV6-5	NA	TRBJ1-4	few	CATQYQEKLFF	TGTGCCACCCAGTACCAAGAAAAACTGTTTTTT
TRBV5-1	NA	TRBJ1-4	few	CASSPDSLKEKLFF	TGCGCCAGCAGCCCGGACAGTCTTAAAGAAAAACTGTTTTTT
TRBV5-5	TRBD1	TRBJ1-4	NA	CASRPGTGGDGVVLFF	TGTGCCAGCAGACCCGGGACAGGGGGCGACGGGGTTGTTCTGTTTTTT
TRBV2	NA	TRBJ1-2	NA	CASGGEGGYTF	TGTGCCAGCGGGGGGGAAGGAGGCTACACCTTC
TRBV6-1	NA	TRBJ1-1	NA	CASILTGFDTEAFF	TGTGCCAGCATCTTGACGGGATTTGACACTGAAGCTTTCTTT
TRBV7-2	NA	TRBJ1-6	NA	CASSLDASVNSPLHF	TGTGCCAGCAGCTTAGATGCCTCGGTGAATTCACCCCTCCACTTT
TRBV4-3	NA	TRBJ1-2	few	CASSPHPDATGVGGYTF	TGCGCCAGCAGCCCTCATCCCGATGCAACGGGAGTGGGAGGCTACACCTTC
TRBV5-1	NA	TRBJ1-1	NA	CASSRGTGRLVEAFF	TGCGCCAGCAGCCGAGGGACGGGGAGGTTAGTTGAAGCTTTCTTT
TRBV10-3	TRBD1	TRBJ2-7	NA	CAISNRDRGCEQYF	TGTGCCATCAGTAACCGGGACAGGGGATGCGAGCAGTACTTC
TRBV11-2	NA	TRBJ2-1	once	CASSLVVINEQFF	TGTGCCAGCAGCTTAGTCGTTATCAATGAGCAGTTCTTC
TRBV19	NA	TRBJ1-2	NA	CASSMRMSGYTF	TGTGCCAGTAGTATGAGGATGTCTGGCTACACCTTC
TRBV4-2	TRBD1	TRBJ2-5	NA	CASSQDLGGRVGTGPETQYF	TGTGCCAGCAGCCAAGATCTCGGGGGCAGGGTTGGGACAGGGCCGGAGACCCAGTACTTC
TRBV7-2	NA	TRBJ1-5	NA	CASSFIRDQPQHF	TGTGCCAGCAGCTTTATCAGGGATCAGCCCCAGCATTTT
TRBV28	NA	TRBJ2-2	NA	CAHRRSARTGELFF	TGTGCCCACAGACGGTCCGCCCGCACCGGGGAGCTGTTTTTT
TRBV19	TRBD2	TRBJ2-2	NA	CASSTRGSGRTGELFF	TGTGCCAGTAGTACCCGCGGGAGCGGGAGGACCGGGGAGCTGTTTTTT
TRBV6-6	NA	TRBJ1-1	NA	CASTGQGLTEAFF	TGTGCCAGCACCGGGCAGGGCTTGACTGAAGCTTTCTTT
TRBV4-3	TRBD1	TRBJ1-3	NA	CASSQGQGSGNTIYF	TGCGCCAGCAGCCAAGGACAGGGATCAGGAAACACCATATATTTT
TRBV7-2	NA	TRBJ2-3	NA	CASSWTADTQYF	TGTGCCAGCAGCTGGACAGCAGATACGCAGTATTTT
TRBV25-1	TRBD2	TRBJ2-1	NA	CASSSQAGTSAYNEQFF	TGTGCCAGCAGTTCCCAGGCTGGGACTAGCGCTTACAATGAGCAGTTCTTC
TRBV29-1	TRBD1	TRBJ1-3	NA	CSVSGQQKGNTIYF	TGCAGCGTCTCGGGACAGCAAAAGGGGAACACCATATATTTT
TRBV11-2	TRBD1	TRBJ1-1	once	CASSSGTGGAETEAFF	TGTGCCAGCAGCTCTGGGACAGGGGGCGCAGAGACTGAAGCTTTCTTT
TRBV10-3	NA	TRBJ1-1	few	CAIRTGSNTEAFF	TGTGCCATCAGGACGGGGTCGAACACTGAAGCTTTCTTT
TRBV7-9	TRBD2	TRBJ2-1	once	CASSFGEGGRNEQFF	TGTGCCAGCAGCTTTGGGGAGGGTGGTCGGAATGAGCAGTTCTTC
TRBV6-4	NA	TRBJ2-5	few	CASSRSFFGAGTQYF	TGTGCCAGCAGTCGTTCGTTTTTTGGGGCCGGGACCCAGTACTTC
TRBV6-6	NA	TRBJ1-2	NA	CASTEGGFGYTF	TGTGCCAGCACCGAAGGGGGATTCGGCTACACCTTC
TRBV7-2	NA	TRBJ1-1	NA	CASSLQQGNTEAFF	TGTGCCAGCAGCTTACAGCAGGGGAACACTGAAGCTTTCTTT
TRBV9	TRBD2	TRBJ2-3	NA	CASSVGGGRFTDTQYF	TGTGCCAGCAGCGTAGGGGGCGGGAGGTTCACAGATACGCAGTATTTT
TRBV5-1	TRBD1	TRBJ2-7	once	CASSPLGTGNEQYF	TGCGCCAGCAGCCCCCTCGGGACAGGGAACGAGCAGTACTTC
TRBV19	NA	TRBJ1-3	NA	CASGVQSGNTIYF	TGTGCCTCCGGAGTACAATCTGGAAACACCATATATTTT
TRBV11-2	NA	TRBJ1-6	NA	CASSPGENSPLHF	TGTGCCAGCAGCCCGGGGGAGAATTCACCCCTCCACTTT
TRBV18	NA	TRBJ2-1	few	CASSPLGAGYNEQFF	TGTGCCAGCTCACCACTAGGGGCAGGCTACAATGAGCAGTTCTTC
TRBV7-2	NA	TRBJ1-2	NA	CASSSLLGGYTF	TGTGCCAGCAGCTCCCTTCTGGGGGGGTACACCTTC
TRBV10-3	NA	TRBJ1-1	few	CAISEQELNTEAFF	TGTGCCATCAGTGAACAGGAGCTGAACACTGAAGCTTTCTTT
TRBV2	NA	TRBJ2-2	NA	CASTAGWTGELFF	TGTGCCAGCACGGCAGGGTGGACCGGGGAGCTGTTTTTT
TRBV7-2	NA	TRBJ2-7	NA	CASSQALAREYYEQYF	TGTGCCAGCAGCCAGGCCTTGGCGCGGGAATACTACGAGCAGTACTTC
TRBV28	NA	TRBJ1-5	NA	CASSLHPSGVNQPQHF	TGTGCCAGCAGTTTACATCCGTCAGGGGTCAATCAGCCCCAGCATTTT
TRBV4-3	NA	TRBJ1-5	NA	CASSQDHWTGNQPQHF	TGCGCCAGCAGCCAAGATCATTGGACGGGGAATCAGCCCCAGCATTTT
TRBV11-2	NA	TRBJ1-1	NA	CASSSRRGVNTEAFF	TGTGCCAGCAGCTCCAGGAGGGGAGTGAACACTGAAGCTTTCTTT
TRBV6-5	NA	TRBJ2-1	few	CASTPQGSLYNEQFF	TGTGCCAGCACCCCTCAGGGGAGCCTCTACAATGAGCAGTTCTTC
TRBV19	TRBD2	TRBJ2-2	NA	CASSIQGLAGTGELFF	TGTGCCAGTAGTATACAGGGACTAGCGGGGACCGGGGAGCTGTTTTTT
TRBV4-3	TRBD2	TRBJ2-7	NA	CASSQVASGRYEQYF	TGCGCCAGCAGCCAAGTAGCGAGCGGGAGATACGAGCAGTACTTC
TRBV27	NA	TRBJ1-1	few	CASSPQGRNTEAFF	TGTGCCAGCAGTCCTCAGGGAAGGAACACTGAAGCTTTCTTT